The rows below give T cell receptor beta chains drawn from one sample of a study of cytomegalovirus exposure and HLA in healthy donors. Sequencing was performed with immunoSEQ multiplex PCR; in TCRdb, only in-frame clones are kept and a portion is missing. The data show 65,000 to 90,000 clones, around 73% seen once. Sequenced sample: PBMCs. Receptor source: a woman between 40 and 50 years old in good health and CMV-seropositive. The CDR3 runs from the conserved cysteine through the conserved F or W. The D gene is left open where the match is weak. Size is omitted from some rows. Given values are once, few, many or a class for expanded clones.

clone_size d_call j_call v_call cdr3_aa cdr3_nt
NA NA TRBJ1-2 TRBV29-1 CSVELVFLYGYTF TGCAGCGTTGAATTAGTCTTCCTATATGGCTACACCTTC
NA TRBD2 TRBJ2-7 TRBV7-9 CSSSSPSGGFFYEQYF TGTTCCAGCAGCTCCCCTAGCGGGGGCTTCTTCTACGAGCAGTACTTC
NA NA TRBJ1-6 TRBV7-4 CASRVPSHNSPLHF TGTGCCAGCAGGGTCCCGAGCCATAATTCACCCCTCCACTTT
few NA TRBJ1-1 TRBV28 CASSTGILGFF TGTGCCAGCAGCACAGGGATCCTGGGTTTCTTT
NA TRBD1 TRBJ1-2 TRBV6-5 CASSYSRTGWYTF TGTGCCAGCAGTTACTCCCGGACAGGGTGGTACACCTTC
once TRBD1 TRBJ2-7 TRBV7-3 CASSLGQGTYEQYF TGTGCCAGCAGCTTGGGACAGGGGACCTACGAGCAGTACTTC
NA TRBD1 TRBJ1-1 TRBV28 CASISGQGNTEAFF TGTGCCAGCATTTCAGGACAGGGCAACACTGAAGCTTTCTTT
NA TRBD2 TRBJ2-3 TRBV6-6 CASSYGSGVTDTQYF TGTGCCAGCAGTTACGGGAGCGGGGTCACAGATACGCAGTATTTT
few NA TRBJ2-7 TRBV6-6 CASSITGSHEQYF TGTGCCAGCAGCATTACAGGGTCCCACGAGCAGTACTTC
few NA TRBJ2-7 TRBV7-9 CSSSPTPEQYF TGTTCCAGCAGCCCGACACCCGAGCAGTACTTC
NA NA TRBJ1-5 TRBV29-1 CSVDAGGNQPQHF TGCAGCGTTGATGCGGGGGGAAATCAGCCCCAGCATTTT
few TRBD1 TRBJ2-7 TRBV13 CASKDEDRDYEQYF TGTGCCAGCAAAGACGAGGACAGGGACTACGAGCAGTACTTC
NA NA TRBJ2-2 TRBV9 CASSSAGGELFF TGTGCCAGCAGCTCGGCGGGCGGGGAGCTGTTTTTT
NA NA TRBJ1-2 TRBV5-1 CASSPESYLVYGYTF TGCGCCAGCAGCCCTGAGTCTTATTTGGTTTATGGCTACACCTTC
NA NA TRBJ2-3 TRBV9 CASSVAADYTDTQYF TGTGCCAGCAGCGTAGCTGCGGACTACACAGATACGCAGTATTTT
NA NA TRBJ2-3 TRBV6-1 CASSEDRGPDTQYF TGTGCCAGCAGTGAAGATCGCGGGCCAGATACGCAGTATTTT
NA TRBD2 TRBJ2-7 TRBV11-2 CASSHERGLSYEQYF TGTGCCAGCAGCCATGAGCGGGGCCTCTCCTACGAGCAGTACTTC
NA TRBD2 TRBJ2-3 TRBV7-3 CASRLSGLATDTQYF TGTGCCAGCAGGCTTTCGGGACTAGCAACAGATACGCAGTATTTT
NA NA TRBJ1-1 TRBV6-5 CASSVEGPTEAFF TGTGCCAGCAGTGTTGAGGGTCCCACTGAAGCTTTCTTT
NA NA TRBJ2-3 TRBV27 CASTTGAPTDTQYF TGTGCCAGCACAACTGGGGCACCCACAGATACGCAGTATTTT
NA NA TRBJ1-1 TRBV28 CASSLVQGTEAFF TGTGCCAGCAGTTTAGTACAGGGAACTGAAGCTTTCTTT
NA TRBD1 TRBJ1-3 TRBV9 CASSVRQGTSGNTIYF TGTGCCAGCAGCGTCAGACAGGGAACCTCTGGAAACACCATATATTTT
NA TRBD1 TRBJ2-5 TRBV7-3 CASSYRGTGGVETQYF TGTGCCAGCAGCTATCGCGGGACAGGGGGTGTTGAGACCCAGTACTTC
NA NA TRBJ1-1 TRBV7-9 CASSSTSGTEAFF TGTGCCAGCAGCTCCACTAGCGGCACTGAAGCTTTCTTT
NA TRBD2 TRBJ2-1 TRBV12-5 CASGPGTKTEQFF TGTGCTAGTGGCCCCGGGACTAAAACTGAGCAGTTCTTC
NA TRBD1 TRBJ2-1 TRBV10-3 CAISEVRTGVNEQFF TGTGCCATCAGTGAAGTTCGGACAGGGGTAAATGAGCAGTTCTTC
few TRBD2 TRBJ2-3 TRBV6-4 CASSGTSGTDTQYF TGTGCCAGCAGTGGGACTAGCGGCACAGATACGCAGTATTTT
NA TRBD1 TRBJ1-4 TRBV30 CAWTPGQGREKLFF TGTGCCTGGACTCCGGGACAGGGAAGGGAAAAACTGTTTTTT
once TRBD1 TRBJ1-1 TRBV7-8 CASSFSGTENTGAFF TGTGCCAGCAGCTTTTCCGGGACAGAAAACACTGGAGCTTTCTTT
NA TRBD1 TRBJ1-4 TRBV7-6 CASSRDRGNEKLFF TGTGCCAGCAGCCGGGACAGGGGTAATGAAAAACTGTTTTTT